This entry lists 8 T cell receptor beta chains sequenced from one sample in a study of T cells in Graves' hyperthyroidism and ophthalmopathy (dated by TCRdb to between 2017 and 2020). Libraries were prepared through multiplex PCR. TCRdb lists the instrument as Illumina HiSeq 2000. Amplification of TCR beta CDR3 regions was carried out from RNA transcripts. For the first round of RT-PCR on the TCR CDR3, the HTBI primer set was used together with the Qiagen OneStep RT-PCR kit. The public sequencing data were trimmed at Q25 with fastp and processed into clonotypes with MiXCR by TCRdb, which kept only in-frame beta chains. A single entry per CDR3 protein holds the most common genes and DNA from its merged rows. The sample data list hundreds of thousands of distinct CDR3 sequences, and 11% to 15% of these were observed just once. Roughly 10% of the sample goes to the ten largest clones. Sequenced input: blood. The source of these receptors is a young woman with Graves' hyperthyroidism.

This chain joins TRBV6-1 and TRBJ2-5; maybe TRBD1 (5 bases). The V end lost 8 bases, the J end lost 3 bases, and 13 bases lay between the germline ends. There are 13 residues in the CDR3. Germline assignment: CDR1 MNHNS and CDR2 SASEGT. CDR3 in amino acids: CASASGLEETQYF. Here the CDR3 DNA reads TGTGCCAGCGCATCAGGGCTAGAAGAGACCCAGTACTTC.

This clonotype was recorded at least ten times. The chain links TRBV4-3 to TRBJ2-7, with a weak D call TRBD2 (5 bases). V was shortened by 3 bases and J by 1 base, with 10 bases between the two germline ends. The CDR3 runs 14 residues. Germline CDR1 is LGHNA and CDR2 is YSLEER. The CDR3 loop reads CASSQELGSYEQYF. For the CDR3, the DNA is TGCGCCAGCAGCCAGGAACTAGGGTCCTACGAGCAGTACTTC.

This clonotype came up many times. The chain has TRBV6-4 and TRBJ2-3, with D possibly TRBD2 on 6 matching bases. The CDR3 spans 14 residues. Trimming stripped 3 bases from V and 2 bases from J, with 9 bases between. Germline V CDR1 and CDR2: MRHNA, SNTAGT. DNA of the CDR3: TGTGCCAGCAGTGAGGGGACTGACACAGATACGCAGTATTTT. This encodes CASSEGTDTDTQYF.

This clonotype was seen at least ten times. CDR3 residues: CASSTYNEQFF. The CDR3 bases are TGTGCCAGCAGCACTTACAATGAGCAGTTCTTC. The chain is built from TRBV28 and TRBJ2-1; D unresolved. V was trimmed by 6 bases and J by 4 bases, leaving 4 bases between them. Germline V gene sequence: CDR1 MDHEN, CDR2 SYDVKM. CDR3 size: 11 residues.

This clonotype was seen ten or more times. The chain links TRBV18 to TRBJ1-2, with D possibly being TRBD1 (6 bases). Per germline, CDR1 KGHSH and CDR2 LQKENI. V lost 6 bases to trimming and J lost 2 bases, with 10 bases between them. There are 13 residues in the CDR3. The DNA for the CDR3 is TGTGCCAGCTCCGAACAGGGAAACTATGGCTACACCTTC. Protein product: CASSEQGNYGYTF.

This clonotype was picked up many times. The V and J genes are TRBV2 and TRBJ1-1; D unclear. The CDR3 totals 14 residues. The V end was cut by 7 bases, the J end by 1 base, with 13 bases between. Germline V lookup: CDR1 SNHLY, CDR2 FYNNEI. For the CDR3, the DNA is TGTGCCAGCACCAACGAAGCGACGAACACTGAAGCTTTCTTT. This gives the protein CASTNEATNTEAFF.

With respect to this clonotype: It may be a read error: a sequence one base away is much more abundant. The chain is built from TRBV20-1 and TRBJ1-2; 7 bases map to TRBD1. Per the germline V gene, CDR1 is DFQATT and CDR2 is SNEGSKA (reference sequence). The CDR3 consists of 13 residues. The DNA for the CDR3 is TGCAATGCTCGGGACAGCACTAACTATGGCTACACCTTC. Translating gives CNARDSTNYGYTF.

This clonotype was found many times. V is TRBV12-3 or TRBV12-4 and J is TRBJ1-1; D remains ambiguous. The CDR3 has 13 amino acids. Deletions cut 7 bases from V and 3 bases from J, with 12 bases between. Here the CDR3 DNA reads TGTGCCAGCACCCCTTGGAGGGACACTGAAGCTTTCTTT. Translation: CASTPWRDTEAFF.